A selection of T cell receptor beta chains follows, all from one sample in a study of OX40 agonist ivuxolimab in advanced cancers. Some clones are missing from TCRdb's copy, which holds only in-frame ones; the method was immunoSEQ multiplex PCR. This table has under 85,000 clones, less than 90% appearing once. The starting material was CD4+ or CD8+ T cells sorted from blood, obtained in a trial of the OX40 agonist ivuxolimab. Receptor source: an adult with an advanced solid tumor such as melanoma, head and neck, liver or kidney cancer. Each CDR3 is given with its conserved first and last residue. The D gene is left open where the match is weak. Size tells how often a clone was seen (once, few, many) or the class of an expanded clone, and some rows leave it out.

J gene: TRBJ1-6; D gene: -; V gene: TRBV19; clone size: -; CDR3 DNA: TGTGCCAGTAGCCCTGGGGGGGCCTATAATTCACCCCTCCACTTT; CDR3 protein: CASSPGGAYNSPLHF
J gene: TRBJ1-1; D gene: -; V gene: TRBV27; clone size: few; CDR3 DNA: TGTGCCAGCAGTTCCGAATTCTTGTTAAGGCTACAGAACACTGAAGCTTTCTTT; CDR3 protein: CASSSEFLLRLQNTEAFF
J gene: TRBJ2-1; D gene: TRBD1; V gene: TRBV9; clone size: -; CDR3 DNA: TGTGCCAGCAGCCCCCACTCGTTGGGTGGGACAGCTTACAATGAGCAGTTCTTC; CDR3 protein: CASSPHSLGGTAYNEQFF
J gene: TRBJ1-1; D gene: -; V gene: TRBV30; clone size: few; CDR3 DNA: TGTGCCTGGGCCCTTTACTCCAGTAACACTGAAGCTTTCTTT; CDR3 protein: CAWALYSSNTEAFF
J gene: TRBJ1-3; D gene: -; V gene: TRBV5-1; clone size: -; CDR3 DNA: TGCGCCAGCAGCGGGACGGGGGCAGTGTCTGGAAACACCATATATTTT; CDR3 protein: CASSGTGAVSGNTIYF
J gene: TRBJ2-2; D gene: -; V gene: TRBV11-3; clone size: -; CDR3 DNA: TGTGCCAGCAGCTCTTTCAGGGGCAACACCGGGGAGCTGTTTTTT; CDR3 protein: CASSSFRGNTGELFF
J gene: TRBJ2-5; D gene: -; V gene: TRBV6-5; clone size: -; CDR3 DNA: TGTGCCACTTCAAGAGGGAAAGAGACCCAGTACTTC; CDR3 protein: CATSRGKETQYF
J gene: TRBJ2-1; D gene: -; V gene: TRBV7-6; clone size: once; CDR3 DNA: TGTGCCAGCCAGGGGAGGAAGGACAATGAGCAGTTCTTC; CDR3 protein: CASQGRKDNEQFF
J gene: TRBJ2-3; D gene: TRBD1; V gene: TRBV19; clone size: -; CDR3 DNA: TGTGCCAGTAGTCAAGGGATCGGGACAGCTAGCACAGATACGCAGTATTTT; CDR3 protein: CASSQGIGTASTDTQYF
J gene: TRBJ1-1; D gene: -; V gene: TRBV6-5; clone size: many; CDR3 DNA: TGTGCCAGCAGTCTGGCAGGGGTCGGTTCTGAAGCTTTCTTT; CDR3 protein: CASSLAGVGSEAFF
J gene: TRBJ2-5; D gene: -; V gene: TRBV7-2; clone size: -; CDR3 DNA: TGTGCCAGCAGCAAGACAGTAAAACAAGAGACCCAGTACTTC; CDR3 protein: CASSKTVKQETQYF
J gene: TRBJ1-2; D gene: -; V gene: TRBV6-5; clone size: -; CDR3 DNA: TGTGCCAGCAGTACAGGGTACTATGGCTACACCTTC; CDR3 protein: CASSTGYYGYTF
J gene: TRBJ2-7; D gene: TRBD1; V gene: TRBV18; clone size: -; CDR3 DNA: TGTGCCAGCTCACCGAGGACAGGGCACCTGGCCGAGCAGTACTTC; CDR3 protein: CASSPRTGHLAEQYF
J gene: TRBJ1-6; D gene: -; V gene: TRBV30; clone size: -; CDR3 DNA: TGTGCCTGGAGTTTTCGGCGGATTAGCTCCTATAATTCACCCCTCCACTTT; CDR3 protein: CAWSFRRISSYNSPLHF
J gene: TRBJ1-1; D gene: -; V gene: TRBV30; clone size: -; CDR3 DNA: TGTGCCTGGACCCCTACGGGGGTGAACACTGAAGCTTTCTTT; CDR3 protein: CAWTPTGVNTEAFF
J gene: TRBJ2-1; D gene: -; V gene: TRBV14; clone size: -; CDR3 DNA: TGTGCCAGCAGCCAAGGCCAGGGGACCTCCCGGCATGAGCAGTTCTTC; CDR3 protein: CASSQGQGTSRHEQFF
J gene: TRBJ1-4; D gene: -; V gene: TRBV18; clone size: -; CDR3 DNA: TGTGCCAGCTCACCAGCCAGGGATAATGAAAAACTGTTTTTT; CDR3 protein: CASSPARDNEKLFF
J gene: TRBJ1-1; D gene: TRBD1; V gene: TRBV19; clone size: -; CDR3 DNA: TGTGCCAGTTTTTCGACAGGGGGCACTGCTTTCTTT; CDR3 protein: CASFSTGGTAFF
J gene: TRBJ1-6; D gene: TRBD1; V gene: TRBV9; clone size: -; CDR3 DNA: TGTGCCAGCAGCTTGGACAGGGGAAATTCACCCCTCCACTTT; CDR3 protein: CASSLDRGNSPLHF
J gene: TRBJ2-3; D gene: -; V gene: TRBV25-1; clone size: once; CDR3 DNA: TGTGCCAGCAGTAAACATCTGCTAGGATTCACAGATACGCAGTATTTT; CDR3 protein: CASSKHLLGFTDTQYF
J gene: TRBJ1-2; D gene: -; V gene: TRBV7-9; clone size: -; CDR3 DNA: TGTGCCAGCAGCTCAGAGACGGGGGTCTATGGCTACACCTTC; CDR3 protein: CASSSETGVYGYTF
J gene: TRBJ2-1; D gene: TRBD1; V gene: TRBV5-1; clone size: -; CDR3 DNA: TGCGCCAGCAGCGGCGAAGACAGGGGGCACTACAATGAGCAGTTCTTC; CDR3 protein: CASSGEDRGHYNEQFF
J gene: TRBJ2-2; D gene: -; V gene: TRBV7-2; clone size: -; CDR3 DNA: TGTGCCAGCAGCCATGAAGCGGGTAACACCGGGGAGCTGTTTTTT; CDR3 protein: CASSHEAGNTGELFF
J gene: TRBJ2-7; D gene: -; V gene: TRBV5-6; clone size: -; CDR3 DNA: TGTGCCAGCAGCCAGGGTTGGCTAGCAGGCTACGAGCAGTACTTC; CDR3 protein: CASSQGWLAGYEQYF
J gene: TRBJ1-5; D gene: -; V gene: TRBV27; clone size: -; CDR3 DNA: TGTGCCAGCAGTCCGCACCCCGACACTTATAGCAATCAGCCCCAGCATTTT; CDR3 protein: CASSPHPDTYSNQPQHF
J gene: TRBJ2-2; D gene: TRBD1; V gene: TRBV11-3; clone size: -; CDR3 DNA: TGTGCCAGCAGCTCTATGGACAGGGGAAACACCGGGGAGCTGTTTTTT; CDR3 protein: CASSSMDRGNTGELFF
J gene: TRBJ1-1; D gene: -; V gene: TRBV29-1; clone size: -; CDR3 DNA: TGCAGCGTTGAAGAGGAGTATTACACTGAAGCTTTCTTT; CDR3 protein: CSVEEEYYTEAFF
J gene: TRBJ1-5; D gene: -; V gene: TRBV15; clone size: -; CDR3 DNA: TGTGCCACCAGCAGGGGCGGGGGGGGCAATCAGCCCCAGCATTTT; CDR3 protein: CATSRGGGGNQPQHF
J gene: TRBJ1-6; D gene: TRBD1; V gene: TRBV5-1; clone size: few; CDR3 DNA: TGCGCCAGCAGCTTGGACCCAGGGGGCGCAAGTTATAATTCACCCCTCCACTTT; CDR3 protein: CASSLDPGGASYNSPLHF
J gene: TRBJ1-2; D gene: TRBD1; V gene: TRBV27; clone size: -; CDR3 DNA: TGTGCCAGCAGTCGGACAGGGGGCATTGGCTACACCTTC; CDR3 protein: CASSRTGGIGYTF
J gene: TRBJ1-1; D gene: -; V gene: TRBV9; clone size: -; CDR3 DNA: TGTGCCAGCAGCGTAGTGCCATCGGAGCGGGAAGCTTTCTTT; CDR3 protein: CASSVVPSEREAFF
J gene: TRBJ1-5; D gene: TRBD1; V gene: TRBV19; clone size: -; CDR3 DNA: TGTGCCAGTACCTCAGACAGGGATCAGCCCCAGCATTTT; CDR3 protein: CASTSDRDQPQHF
J gene: TRBJ1-3; D gene: -; V gene: TRBV5-4; clone size: -; CDR3 DNA: TGTGCACTCGGGTCATACTCTGGAAACACCATATATTTT; CDR3 protein: CALGSYSGNTIYF
J gene: TRBJ2-1; D gene: -; V gene: TRBV10-3; clone size: -; CDR3 DNA: TGTGCCATCAGTGAGTTGACCCCGAACGATGAGCAGTTCTTC; CDR3 protein: CAISELTPNDEQFF
J gene: TRBJ2-1; D gene: -; V gene: TRBV9; clone size: once; CDR3 DNA: TGTGCCAGCAGCGTAGCAGCTACCAATGAGCAGTTCTTC; CDR3 protein: CASSVAATNEQFF
J gene: TRBJ1-2; D gene: TRBD1; V gene: TRBV5-3; clone size: -; CDR3 DNA: TGTGCCAGAAGCTTGATCGGACAGGCGTATGGCTACACCTTC; CDR3 protein: CARSLIGQAYGYTF
J gene: TRBJ1-1; D gene: -; V gene: TRBV15; clone size: -; CDR3 DNA: TGTGCCACCAGCAGAGATCACGGGGGCACTGAAGCTTTCTTT; CDR3 protein: CATSRDHGGTEAFF
J gene: TRBJ2-7; D gene: TRBD2; V gene: TRBV10-3; clone size: -; CDR3 DNA: TGTGCCATCAGTGGACTAGCGGGAAACTACGAGCAGTACTTC; CDR3 protein: CAISGLAGNYEQYF
J gene: TRBJ1-1; D gene: -; V gene: TRBV11-2; clone size: -; CDR3 DNA: TGTGCCAGCAGTGTCGGGCGGAGTGAAGCTTTCTTT; CDR3 protein: CASSVGRSEAFF
J gene: TRBJ2-3; D gene: -; V gene: TRBV10-3; clone size: -; CDR3 DNA: TGTGCCATCAGTGAGTCAGTCTCTAGCGCTAGCACAGATACGCAGTATTTT; CDR3 protein: CAISESVSSASTDTQYF
J gene: TRBJ2-7; D gene: -; V gene: TRBV30; clone size: -; CDR3 DNA: TGTGCCTGGAGTCCGACCGTCTACGAGCAGTACTTC; CDR3 protein: CAWSPTVYEQYF
J gene: TRBJ1-2; D gene: -; V gene: TRBV5-1; clone size: -; CDR3 DNA: TGCGCCAGCAGCTTGTTGGCAGGGGCCTTGCTAGAAGATGGCTACACCTTC; CDR3 protein: CASSLLAGALLEDGYTF
J gene: TRBJ2-3; D gene: -; V gene: TRBV29-1; clone size: -; CDR3 DNA: TGCAGCGCGTCTCGGGGGAGCGATACGCAGTATTTT; CDR3 protein: CSASRGSDTQYF
J gene: TRBJ2-5; D gene: -; V gene: TRBV7-9; clone size: -; CDR3 DNA: TGTGCCAGCAGCTTCGGTGAGACCCAGTACTTC; CDR3 protein: CASSFGETQYF
J gene: TRBJ1-6; D gene: -; V gene: TRBV7-2; clone size: -; CDR3 DNA: TGTGCCAGCAGCGTACCGGGGGTGGTGGGCTCACCCCTCCACTTT; CDR3 protein: CASSVPGVVGSPLHF